Listed below are T cell receptor beta chains from one sample, sequenced in a study of monozygotic twins with inflammatory bowel disease. TCRdb re-called the 5' RACE reads; one entry per CDR3 protein, DNA not given. The ten most abundant clones cover just over 2.5% of a sample with over 350,000 distinct CDR3 sequences. Sample: blood. The receptor source for this set is a human donor with ulcerative colitis or Crohn's disease, or a healthy co-twin of an affected twin (not recorded which). The CDR3 runs from the conserved cysteine through the conserved F or W.

CDR3 length,J gene,V gene,CDR3 protein
14,TRBJ2-3,TRBV20-1,CSAKKGPGTDTQYF
15,TRBJ1-1,TRBV5-6,CASSLAWFQGTVAFF
17,TRBJ2-2,TRBV9,CASSVEKLGGPAEELFF
13,TRBJ2-7,TRBV24-1,CATSDYRTYEQYF
17,TRBJ2-6,TRBV7-9,CASSSMTGSTGANVLTF
16,TRBJ2-5,TRBV27,CASSLIPSRGQETQYF
15,TRBJ1-2,TRBV4-1,CASSQITETNYGYTF
14,TRBJ2-5,TRBV12-3/TRBV12-4,CASSLFQGRETQYF
13,TRBJ1-1,TRBV10-3,CAIGRGSNTEAFF
14,TRBJ2-3,TRBV20-1,CSGSEGSPTDTQYF
14,TRBJ2-7,TRBV7-9,CASSLVEHSYEQYF
16,TRBJ1-2,TRBV7-2,CASSLVPGGINYGYTF
15,TRBJ2-2,TRBV5-1,CASSGRSGDTGELFF
14,TRBJ1-2,TRBV5-1,CASSFPGVRDGYTF
12,TRBJ2-3,TRBV28,CASSYGTTKQYF
15,TRBJ2-2,TRBV27,CASRRWAANTGELFF
15,TRBJ2-5,TRBV7-9,CASSLFTGGQETQYF
12,TRBJ2-2,TRBV15,CATRTQPGELFF
16,TRBJ2-4,TRBV6-1,CASSPRTLEDRNIQYF
13,TRBJ2-7,TRBV20-1,CSAIYGDFWEQYF